This TCR beta chain was retrieved from a study of blood T cell repertoires in COVID-19. At the level of the study: There were acute and convalescent COVID-19 samples, and they came from the United States, Italy and Spain.

The assay was immunoSEQ multiplex PCR, and TCRdb's table has in-frame clones only and misses some. The data show under 130,000 clones, 85% seen once. Germline CDR1 is SGHRS and CDR2 is YFSETQ. The V gene end was trimmed by 1 base and the J gene end by 6 bases; junction bases not matched to a gene: 4. The CDR3 sequence is 15 residues long. The V gene is TRBV5-1, the J gene TRBJ2-7, with 13 bases matching TRBD2. The sequencing input was peripheral blood. The clonotype comes from a man in his fifties with acute or convalescent COVID-19. The CDR3, as DNA: TGCGCCAGCAGCTTGAGACTAGCGGGAGGTGCCGAGCAGTACTTC. Residues: CASSLRLAGGAEQYF.